This T cell receptor (beta chain) comes out of a study of control samples from healthy donors and cancer patients. Method: immunoSEQ multiplex PCR; TCRdb's copy keeps in-frame clones and lacks some. The sample consists of about 60,000 clones, around 85% of them appearing once. The CDR3 is 11 amino acids. Trimming took off 6 bases at V and 4 bases at J, with 7 bases between the two ends. Per the germline V gene, CDR1 is DFQATT and CDR2 is SNEGSKA (reference sequence). Only a few counts were recorded for this clone. The chain carries TRBV20-1 and TRBJ1-3; D is uncertain. The sequence came from a middle-aged man in good health. The specimen sequenced was blood. CDR3 sequence: CSAIRGNTIYF. The CDR3 region has the DNA TGCAGTGCCATCAGGGGAAACACCATATATTTT.